The 27 T cell receptor beta chains presented below share a single source sample, sequenced in a study of blood T cell repertoires in COVID-19. Clones were sequenced by immunoSEQ multiplex PCR, and TCRdb holds only the in-frame ones, with some missing. This table has 200,000 to 250,000 clones, about nine tenths appearing once. Sequencing was carried out using PBMCs or T cells enriched from blood (not recorded which). The receptors stem from a woman between 25 and 40 years old with acute COVID-19.

The V and J genes are TRBV23-1 and TRBJ1-3; D may be TRBD1 (5 bases). TRBV23-1 is sorted into the ORF group, with uncertain function. V was trimmed by 1 base and J by 2 bases, leaving 12 bases between them. The CDR3 has 16 amino acids. CDR3 sequence (DNA): TGCGCCAGCAGTCAATTTAAAGGGGCGCCTGGAAACACCATATATTTT. Residues: CASSQFKGAPGNTIYF.

The V gene is TRBV4-3, the J gene TRBJ1-1; weak D call: TRBD1 (5 bases). The CDR3 consists of 16 residues. Germline loops: CDR1 LGHNA, CDR2 YSLEER. Between the trimmed V and J ends, which lost 1 base and 6 bases, there was a span of 18 bases. In DNA form, the CDR3 reads TGCGCCAGCAGCCAAGGGTGGGCGGCCCGGGGGGCTGAAGCTTTCTTT. Residues: CASSQGWAARGAEAFF.

The chain employs TRBV12-3 or TRBV12-4 and TRBJ2-1; possible D gene TRBD2, 6 bases. This CDR3 has 12 residues. Trimming cost V 7 bases and J 7 bases, with 11 bases left between them. The CDR3 is CASTTGGNEQFF. The DNA for the CDR3 is TGTGCCAGCACTACCGGAGGGAATGAGCAGTTCTTC.

The chain employs TRBV7-9 and TRBJ1-2; D remains ambiguous. This CDR3 is 16 amino acids long. The V and J ends lost 5 bases and 0 bases respectively, with 16 bases between them. Germline CDR1 and CDR2: SEHNR and FQNEAQ (reference sequence). CDR3 loop: CASSRFLQEANYGYTF. The CDR3 region has the DNA TGTGCCAGCAGCCGTTTTCTGCAGGAAGCTAACTATGGCTACACCTTC. Using reference TRBV7-9 and TRBJ1-2 for the parts outside the CDR3, the full variable domain is DTGVSQNPRHKITKRGQNVTFRCDPISEHNRLYWYRQTLGQGPEFLTYFQNEAQLEKSRLLSDRFSAERPKGSFSTLEIQRTEQGDSAMYLCASSRFLQEANYGYTFGSGTRLTVV.

The V gene is TRBV5-4, the J gene TRBJ2-7; 9 nucleotides align to TRBD2. Germline V gives CDR1 SGHNT, CDR2 YYREEE (reference sequence). The length of the CDR3 is 15 residues. V was pared by 0 bases and J by 7 bases, with 8 bases of the junction left unmatched. The CDR3 sequence is CASSLGLAGSREQYF. CDR3 DNA: TGTGCCAGCAGCTTGGGGCTAGCGGGGTCTCGGGAGCAGTACTTC.

The chain is built from TRBV7-9 and TRBJ1-1, with D uncertain. Germline V gene sequence: CDR1 SEHNR, CDR2 FQNEAQ (reference sequence). The V end was cut by 1 base, the J end by 5 bases, with 11 bases between. The CDR3 is made up of 14 amino acids. The CDR3 here is CASSLGGGRTEAFF. CDR3 coding DNA: TGTGCCAGCAGCTTAGGTGGTGGGAGAACTGAAGCTTTCTTT.

The chain links TRBV7-9 to TRBJ2-5, with D possibly being TRBD2 (5 bases). Trimming took 3 bases from V and 5 from J, leaving 16 bases between them. The CDR3 is 15 residues long. Germline assignment: CDR1 SEHNR and CDR2 FQNEAQ (reference sequence). CDR3 protein: CASSLAGLKEETQYF. The CDR3 DNA sequence: TGTGCCAGCAGCTTGGCGGGCTTAAAGGAGGAGACCCAGTACTTC. Using reference TRBV7-9 and TRBJ2-5 for the parts outside the CDR3, the full variable domain is DTGVSQNPRHKITKRGQNVTFRCDPISEHNRLYWYRQTLGQGPEFLTYFQNEAQLEKSRLLSDRFSAERPKGSFSTLEIQRTEQGDSAMYLCASSLAGLKEETQYFGPGTRLLVL.

The chain has TRBV24-1 and TRBJ2-2, with 11 bases fitting TRBD2. CDR1 KGHDR and CDR2 SFDVKD come from the germline V gene. The V and J ends lost 7 bases and 1 base, in that order; junction bases with no gene match: 4. This CDR3 comprises 16 residues. CDR3 sequence (DNA): TGTGCCACCAGCCCGGGACTAGCGGAGAACACCGGGGAGCTGTTTTTT. It yields the protein CATSPGLAENTGELFF.

The rearrangement links TRBV11-2 to TRBJ2-5, with D maybe TRBD2 (5 bases). V was clipped by 0 bases and J by 7 bases, with 12 bases between them. The CDR3 totals 14 residues. Germline assignment: CDR1 SGHAT and CDR2 FQNNGV. CDR3 DNA sequence: TGTGCCAGCAGCTTAGATTACGATGCGGGGACCCAGTACTTC. This sequence encodes CASSLDYDAGTQYF.

This clone appeared a few times. This chain links TRBV5-1 with TRBJ2-1; D remains unclear. Trimming stripped 0 bases from V and 3 bases from J, with 7 bases between. CDR3 size: 14 residues. CDR1 and CDR2 from the germline V gene are SGHRS and YFSETQ. CDR3 nucleotide sequence: TGCGCCAGCAGCTTGGGCCAGGTCTACAATGAGCAGTTCTTC. Translating gives CASSLGQVYNEQFF.

The gene calls are TRBV27 and TRBJ2-1, with 11 bases identical to TRBD2. With V trimmed by 6 bases and J by 12 bases, 13 bases remained unmatched. The V gene's germline CDR1 is MNHEY and CDR2 SMNVEV (reference sequence). The length of the CDR3 is 15 residues. The CDR3 is CASRLAGGPASVQFF. CDR3 in DNA: TGTGCCAGCAGGCTAGCGGGAGGCCCCGCCTCGGTGCAGTTCTTC.

The V gene is TRBV5-1, the J gene TRBJ1-6; 8 positions agree with TRBD1. The CDR3 consists of 17 residues. Trimming at V came to 4 bases and at J to 8 bases, leaving 14 bases not matched to a gene. Germline V gives CDR1 SGHRS, CDR2 YFSETQ. The CDR3 region has the DNA TGCGCCAGCAGCAGAAGTACGGGACAGGTCTCGGATTCACCCCTCCACTTT. Translation: CASSRSTGQVSDSPLHF.

The chain uses TRBV6-5 and TRBJ1-1, with 7 positions matching TRBD1. V lost 6 bases to trimming and J lost 0 bases; unmatched junction nucleotides: 7. Germline CDR1 MNHEY, CDR2 SVGAGI. The CDR3 length is 15 residues. CDR3 bases: TGTGCCAGCAGCCGGGCGACAGGGATGAACACTGAAGCTTTCTTT. It is translated as CASSRATGMNTEAFF.

This clone was detected only a few times. V and J are TRBV30 and TRBJ1-6, with D unresolved. CDR1 and CDR2 (germline): GTSNPN, SVGIG (reference sequence). The CDR3 loop spans 15 amino acids. Trimming removed 4 bases from V and 6 bases from J, with 16 bases in between. In DNA, the CDR3 is TGTGCCTGGATGAATGGTTTGAGCTCTAATTCACCCCTCCACTTT. Translation: CAWMNGLSSNSPLHF.

The chain is built from TRBV19 and TRBJ2-7, with TRBD1 identical over 7 bases. This CDR3 spans 15 amino acids. Unmatched junction bases numbered 10, after V lost 6 bases and J lost 2 bases. CDR1 is LNHDA, CDR2 SQIVND, per germline (reference sequence). The CDR3 DNA is TGTGCCAGTAGCAACCGAGGACAGGCCACCTACGAGCAGTACTTC. This encodes CASSNRGQATYEQYF.

There are a few counts of this clone. This chain connects TRBV2 to TRBJ2-2, with 9 nucleotides matching TRBD1. Germline V gene data show CDR1 as SNHLY and CDR2 as FYNNEI. After removal of 4 bases from V and 5 bases from J, the junction contained 8 bases not matched to a gene. The CDR3 contains 16 residues. The CDR3 loop reads CASSGEGQGKTGELFF. The CDR3 nucleotides are TGTGCCAGCAGTGGGGAGGGACAGGGAAAGACCGGGGAGCTGTTTTTT.

This sequence joins TRBV6-2 or TRBV6-3 and TRBJ2-7; possibly TRBD1 for D (6 bases). Germline CDR1 MNHEY, CDR2 SVGEGT. V was shortened by 6 bases and J by 2 bases, with 11 bases between the two germline ends. The CDR3 runs to 13 residues. The CDR3 DNA reads TGTGCCAGCAGCTCGGACAGAACCTACGAGCAGTACTTC. Residues: CASSSDRTYEQYF.

The V call is TRBV27, the J call TRBJ1-1, with D perhaps TRBD1 (5 bases). The germline V gene encodes CDR1 MNHEY and CDR2 SMNVEV (reference sequence). V was clipped by 2 bases and J by 7 bases, with 14 bases between them. The CDR3 runs to 14 residues. This CDR3 is CASSLQGPQDEAFF. The CDR3 coding sequence is TGTGCCAGCAGTTTACAGGGTCCTCAAGATGAAGCTTTCTTT.

This rearrangement joins TRBV28 to TRBJ1-4, with TRBD1 matching over 7 bases. J lost 4 bases, V lost 5 bases, and 7 bases had no gene match. The germline gives CDR1 MDHEN, CDR2 SYDVKM. This CDR3 comprises 15 residues. CDR3 DNA: TGTGCCAGCAGTCCGGGACAGAGTTTTAATGAAAAACTGTTTTTT. This gives the protein CASSPGQSFNEKLFF.

This clone was found once. Other DNA sequences from this sample encode an identical CDR3 as well. The chain couples TRBV6-5 to TRBJ1-1; the D is unclear. The germline CDR1 and CDR2 sequences are MNHEY and SVGAGI. The CDR3 loop spans 12 amino acids. V shed 8 bases and J shed 1 base, with 8 bases lying between them. The CDR3 spells CASRRQNTEAFF. The CDR3 nucleotides read TGTGCCAGCCGCCGACAGAACACTGAAGCTTTCTTT.

The chain recombines TRBV4-1 with TRBJ2-1; D uncertain. This CDR3 is built from 14 residues. Trimming cost V 1 base and J 5 bases, with 9 bases left between them. Per the germline V gene, CDR1 is MGHRA and CDR2 is YSYEKL. The CDR3 is CASSQGNRDNEQFF. CDR3 coding DNA: TGCGCCAGCAGCCAAGGCAACCGCGACAATGAGCAGTTCTTC.

The CDR3 DNA sequence: TGTGCCAGTAGTATCGGGGATAGAGGGGCTTTCTTT. It encodes CASSIGDRGAFF. The chain has TRBV19 and TRBJ1-1; no clear D gene. V dropped 3 bases and J dropped 11 bases, with 13 bases sitting between them. Germline V gene data show CDR1 as LNHDA and CDR2 as SQIVND (reference sequence). The CDR3 totals 12 residues.

The V and J genes are TRBV4-1 and TRBJ1-2, with 7 positions matching TRBD1. The germline V gene encodes CDR1 MGHRA and CDR2 YSYEKL. J was trimmed by 4 bases and V by 4 bases; bases with no gene match: 9. There are 15 residues in the CDR3. The CDR3 bases are TGCGCCAGCAGCCCTACTCCGGGGGACAGCTATGGCTACACCTTC. Its protein product is CASSPTPGDSYGYTF.

The gene calls are TRBV2 and TRBJ1-6; 9 bases are shared with TRBD1. Germline-derived CDR1 and CDR2 are SNHLY and FYNNEI. V lost 10 bases, J lost 7 bases, and 5 bases stayed unmatched. The CDR3 runs 13 residues. The CDR3 DNA is TGTGCCACCGGACAGGGGCCCAATTCACCCCTCCACTTT. Translating it yields CATGQGPNSPLHF.

CDR3 loop: CASSPRDRRSSYNEQFF. The DNA for the CDR3 is TGTGCCAGCTCACCAAGGGACAGGCGCAGCTCCTACAATGAGCAGTTCTTC. The chain links TRBV18 to TRBJ2-1, with 8 bases matching TRBD1. CDR3 size: 17 residues. CDR1 is KGHSH, CDR2 LQKENI, per germline. V shed 2 bases and J 0 bases; nucleotides not matched to a gene: 6.

V usage is TRBV5-1 and J usage is TRBJ1-6; 7 positions agree with TRBD1. Germline CDR1 is SGHRS and CDR2 is YFSETQ. The CDR3 has 15 amino acids. Losses at the gene ends were 2 bases for V and 6 bases for J; bases not matched to a gene: 5. The CDR3 reads CASSFTGTANSPLHF. DNA for the CDR3: TGCGCCAGCAGCTTTACCGGGACAGCTAATTCACCCCTCCACTTT.

This clone was counted only a few times. V and J are TRBV3-1 (or the pseudogene TRBV3-2) and TRBJ2-7, with 7 bases that match TRBD2. Germline V gives CDR1 LGHDT, CDR2 YNNKEL (reference sequence). Trimming took 5 bases from V and 2 from J; bases not matched to a gene: 6. The CDR3 sequence is 14 residues long. The CDR3 protein is CASSYGAGPYEQYF. The CDR3 coding sequence is TGTGCCAGCAGCTACGGAGCGGGGCCCTACGAGCAGTACTTC.